This T cell receptor beta chain is drawn from a study of shared clonotypes between healthy human individuals. For this clone: Its antigen is not identified.

Findings and caveats of the study: Among several donors, roughly 5% of naive CD4 clonotypes were found in common. Non-shared clonotypes showed lower generation probabilities than clonotypes common to all four donors.

Positive CCR7 selection of CD45RO-negative cells yielded the naive CD8 cells, and terminally differentiated effector memory CD45RA+ cells were excluded. V lost 1 base and J 3 bases, leaving 10 bases between the germline ends. The CDR3 runs 15 residues. The germline gives CDR1 LGHNA, CDR2 YSLEER. Replicate sorted-subset PCRs were loaded with around 220 ng DNA, 31,000 or so T cell genomes. Clones were sequenced by immunoSEQ multiplex PCR, and TCRdb holds only the in-frame ones, with some missing. The table shows about 2.1 million clones, with over 85% occurring only once. Sample: naive CD8+ T cells from PBMCs. The rearrangement uses TRBV4-3 and TRBJ2-1; unclear D gene. This TCR came from a man aged 18 to 35 in good health. Some clones in this sample may be carry-over from other donors' samples. Here the CDR3 DNA reads TGCGCCAGCAGCCAAGGACGCCTAAACTACAATGAGCAGTTCTTC. It is translated as CASSQGRLNYNEQFF.